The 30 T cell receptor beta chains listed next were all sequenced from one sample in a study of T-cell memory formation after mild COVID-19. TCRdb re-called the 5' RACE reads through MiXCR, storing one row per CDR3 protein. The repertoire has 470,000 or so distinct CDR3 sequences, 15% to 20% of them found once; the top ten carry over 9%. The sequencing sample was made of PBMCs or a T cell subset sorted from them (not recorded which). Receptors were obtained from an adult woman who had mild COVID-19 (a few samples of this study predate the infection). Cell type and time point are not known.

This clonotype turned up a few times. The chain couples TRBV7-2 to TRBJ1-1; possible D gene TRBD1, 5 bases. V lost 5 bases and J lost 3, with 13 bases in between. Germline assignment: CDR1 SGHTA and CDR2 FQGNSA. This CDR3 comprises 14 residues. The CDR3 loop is CASSPSWGDTEAFF. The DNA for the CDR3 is TGTGCCAGCAGCCCCTCGTGGGGGGACACTGAAGCTTTCTTT.

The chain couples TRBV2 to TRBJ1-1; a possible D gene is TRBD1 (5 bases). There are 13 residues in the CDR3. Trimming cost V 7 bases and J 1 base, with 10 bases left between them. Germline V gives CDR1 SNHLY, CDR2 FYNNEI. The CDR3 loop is CASTSQGNTEAFF. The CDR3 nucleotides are TGTGCCAGCACCTCCCAGGGGAACACTGAAGCTTTCTTT.

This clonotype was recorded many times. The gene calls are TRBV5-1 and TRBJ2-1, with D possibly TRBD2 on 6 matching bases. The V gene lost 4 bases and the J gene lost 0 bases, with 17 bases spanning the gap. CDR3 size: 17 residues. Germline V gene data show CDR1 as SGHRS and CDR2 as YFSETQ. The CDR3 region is CASSAPKSGGSYNEQFF. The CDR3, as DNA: TGCGCCAGCAGCGCACCAAAGTCCGGGGGCTCCTACAATGAGCAGTTCTTC. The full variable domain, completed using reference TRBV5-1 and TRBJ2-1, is KAGVTQTPRYLIKTRGQQVTLSCSPISGHRSVSWYQQTPGQGLQFLFEYFSETQRNKGNFPGRFSGRQFSNSRSEMNVSTLELGDSALYLCASSAPKSGGSYNEQFFGPGTRLTVL.

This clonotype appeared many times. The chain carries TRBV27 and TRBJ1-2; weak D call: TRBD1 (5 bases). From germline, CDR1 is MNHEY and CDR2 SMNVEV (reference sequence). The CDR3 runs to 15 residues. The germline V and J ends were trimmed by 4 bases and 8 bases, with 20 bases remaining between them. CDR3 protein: CASSSPGPPPGGYTF. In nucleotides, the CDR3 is TGTGCCAGCAGTTCACCGGGACCTCCCCCCGGGGGCTACACCTTC.

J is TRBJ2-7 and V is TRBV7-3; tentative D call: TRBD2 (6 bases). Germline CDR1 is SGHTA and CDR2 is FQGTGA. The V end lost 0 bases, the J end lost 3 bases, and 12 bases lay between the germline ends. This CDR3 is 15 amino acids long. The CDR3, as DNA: TGTGCCAGCAGCTTAACCCCGGGGGACCACTACGAGCAGTACTTC. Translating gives CASSLTPGDHYEQYF.

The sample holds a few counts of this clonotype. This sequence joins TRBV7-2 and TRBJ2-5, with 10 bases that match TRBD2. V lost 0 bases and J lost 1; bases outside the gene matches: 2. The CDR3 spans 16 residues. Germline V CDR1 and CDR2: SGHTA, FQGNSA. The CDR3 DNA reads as TGTGCCAGCAGCTTAGCCGCTAGCGGGGGCCAAGAGACCCAGTACTTC. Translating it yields CASSLAASGGQETQYF.

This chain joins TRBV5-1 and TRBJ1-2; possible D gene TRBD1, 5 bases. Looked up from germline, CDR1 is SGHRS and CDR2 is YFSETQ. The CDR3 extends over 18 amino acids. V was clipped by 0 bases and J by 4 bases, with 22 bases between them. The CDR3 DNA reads TGCGCCAGCAGCTTGGAAATCTCGGGGGTGGCGGGTGCCTATGGCTACACCTTC. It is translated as CASSLEISGVAGAYGYTF.

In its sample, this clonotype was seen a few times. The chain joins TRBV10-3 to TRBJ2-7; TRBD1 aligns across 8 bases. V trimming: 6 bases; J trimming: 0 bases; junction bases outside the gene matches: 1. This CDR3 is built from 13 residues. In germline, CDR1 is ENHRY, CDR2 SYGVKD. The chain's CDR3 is CAIRTGDSYEQYF. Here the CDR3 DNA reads TGTGCCATCAGGACAGGGGACTCCTACGAGCAGTACTTC.

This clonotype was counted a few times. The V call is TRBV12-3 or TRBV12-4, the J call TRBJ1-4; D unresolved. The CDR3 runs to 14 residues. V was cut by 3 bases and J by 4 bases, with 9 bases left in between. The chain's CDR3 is CASSFAGNNEKLFF. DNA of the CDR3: TGTGCCAGCAGTTTCGCGGGGAATAATGAAAAACTGTTTTTT.

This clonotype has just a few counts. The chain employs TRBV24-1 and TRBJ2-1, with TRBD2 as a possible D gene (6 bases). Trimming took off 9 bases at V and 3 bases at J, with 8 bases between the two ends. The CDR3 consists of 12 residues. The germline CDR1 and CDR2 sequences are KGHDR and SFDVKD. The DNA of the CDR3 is TGTGCCACCGGGCGGGACTACAATGAGCAGTTCTTC. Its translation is CATGRDYNEQFF.

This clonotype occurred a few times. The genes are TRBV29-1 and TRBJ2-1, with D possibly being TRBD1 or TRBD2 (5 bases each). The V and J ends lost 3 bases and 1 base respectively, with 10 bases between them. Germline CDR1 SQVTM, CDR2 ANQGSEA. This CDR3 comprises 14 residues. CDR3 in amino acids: CSVDTEGSYNEQFF. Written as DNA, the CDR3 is TGCAGCGTTGATACCGAGGGGTCCTACAATGAGCAGTTCTTC.

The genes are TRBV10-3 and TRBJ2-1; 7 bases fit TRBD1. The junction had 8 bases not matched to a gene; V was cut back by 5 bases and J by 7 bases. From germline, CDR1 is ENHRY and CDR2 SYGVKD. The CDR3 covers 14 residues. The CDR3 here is CAISYRDSLNEQFF. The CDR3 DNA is TGTGCCATCAGTTACCGGGACAGCCTTAATGAGCAGTTCTTC.

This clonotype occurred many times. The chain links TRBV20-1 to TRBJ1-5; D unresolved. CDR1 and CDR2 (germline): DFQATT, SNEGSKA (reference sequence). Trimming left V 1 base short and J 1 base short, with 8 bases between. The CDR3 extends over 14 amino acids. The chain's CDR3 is CSARVVGSNQPQHF. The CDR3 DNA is TGCAGTGCTAGAGTGGTTGGGAGCAATCAGCCCCAGCATTTT.

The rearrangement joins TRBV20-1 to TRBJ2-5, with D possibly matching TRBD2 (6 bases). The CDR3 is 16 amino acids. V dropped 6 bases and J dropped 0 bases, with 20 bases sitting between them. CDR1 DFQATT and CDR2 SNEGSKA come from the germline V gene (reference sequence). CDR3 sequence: CSAPRLGGDYQETQYF. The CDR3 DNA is TGCAGTGCCCCACGACTAGGCGGGGACTACCAAGAGACCCAGTACTTC.

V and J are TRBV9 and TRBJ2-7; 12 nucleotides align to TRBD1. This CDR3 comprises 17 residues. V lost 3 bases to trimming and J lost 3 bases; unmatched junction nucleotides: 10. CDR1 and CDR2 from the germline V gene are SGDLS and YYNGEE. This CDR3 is CASSEGTGGDEGYEQYF. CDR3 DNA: TGTGCCAGCAGCGAGGGGACAGGGGGCGATGAAGGCTACGAGCAGTACTTC.

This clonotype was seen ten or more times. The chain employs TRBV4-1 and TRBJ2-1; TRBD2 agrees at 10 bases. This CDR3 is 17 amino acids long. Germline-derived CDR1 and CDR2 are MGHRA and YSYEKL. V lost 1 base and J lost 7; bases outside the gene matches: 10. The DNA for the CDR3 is TGCGCCAGCAGCCAAGCCTCCCTAGCGGGGGCCTGGAATGAGCAGTTCTTC. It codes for CASSQASLAGAWNEQFF.

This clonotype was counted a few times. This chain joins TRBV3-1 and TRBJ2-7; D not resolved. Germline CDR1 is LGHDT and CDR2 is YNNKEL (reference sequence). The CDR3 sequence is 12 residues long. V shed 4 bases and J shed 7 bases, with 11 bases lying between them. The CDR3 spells CASSRALREQYF. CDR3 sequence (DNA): TGTGCCAGCAGCCGAGCCCTCAGGGAGCAGTACTTC.

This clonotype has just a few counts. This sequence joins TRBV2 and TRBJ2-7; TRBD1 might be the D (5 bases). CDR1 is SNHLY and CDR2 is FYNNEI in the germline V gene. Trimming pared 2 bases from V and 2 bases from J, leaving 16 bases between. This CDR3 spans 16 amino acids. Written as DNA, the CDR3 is TGTGCCAGCAGTGAATCCCCATCAGGGCTTGCCTACGAGCAGTACTTC. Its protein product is CASSESPSGLAYEQYF.

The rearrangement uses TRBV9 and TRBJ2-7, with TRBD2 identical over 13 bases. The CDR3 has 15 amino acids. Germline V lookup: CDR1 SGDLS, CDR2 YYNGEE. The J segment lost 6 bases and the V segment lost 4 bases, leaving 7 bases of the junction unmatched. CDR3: CASSYRTSGRGEQYF. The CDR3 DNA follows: TGTGCCAGCAGCTATCGGACTAGCGGGAGAGGCGAGCAGTACTTC.

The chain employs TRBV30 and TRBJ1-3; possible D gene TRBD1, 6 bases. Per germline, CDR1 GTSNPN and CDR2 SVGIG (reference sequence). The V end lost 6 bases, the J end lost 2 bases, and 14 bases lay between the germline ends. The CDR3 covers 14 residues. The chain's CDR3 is CACRGTNTGNTIYF. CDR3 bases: TGTGCCTGCAGAGGGACAAACACTGGAAACACCATATATTTT.

The CDR3 loop reads CASSLAGGGVTDTQYF. CDR3 bases: TGTGCCAGCAGCTTAGCCGGGGGCGGGGTAACAGATACGCAGTATTTT. This chain joins TRBV7-8 and TRBJ2-3; either TRBD1 or TRBD2 may supply D (6 bases each). With 0 bases removed from V and 3 bases from J, the gap between germline ends came to 13 bases. The CDR3 sequence is 16 residues long. Germline CDR1 is SGHVS and CDR2 is FQNEAQ.

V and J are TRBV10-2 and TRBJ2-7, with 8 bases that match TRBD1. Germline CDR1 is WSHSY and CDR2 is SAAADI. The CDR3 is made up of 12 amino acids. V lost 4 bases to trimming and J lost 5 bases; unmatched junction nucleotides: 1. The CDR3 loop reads CASSVQGDEQYF. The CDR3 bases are TGCGCCAGCAGTGTACAGGGGGACGAGCAGTACTTC.

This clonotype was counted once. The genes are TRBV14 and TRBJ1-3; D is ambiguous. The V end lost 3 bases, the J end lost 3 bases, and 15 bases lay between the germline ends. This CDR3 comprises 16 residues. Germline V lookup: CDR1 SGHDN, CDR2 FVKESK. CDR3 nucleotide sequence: TGTGCCAGCAGCCATGCTTCCGTTCGGGATGGAAACACCATATATTTT. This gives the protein CASSHASVRDGNTIYF.

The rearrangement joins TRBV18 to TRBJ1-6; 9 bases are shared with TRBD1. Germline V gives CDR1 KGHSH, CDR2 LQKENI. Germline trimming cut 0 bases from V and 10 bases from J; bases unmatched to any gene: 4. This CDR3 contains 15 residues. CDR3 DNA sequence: TGTGCCAGCTCACCACCCGGGACAGGGAAGTCACCCCTCCACTTT. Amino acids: CASSPPGTGKSPLHF.

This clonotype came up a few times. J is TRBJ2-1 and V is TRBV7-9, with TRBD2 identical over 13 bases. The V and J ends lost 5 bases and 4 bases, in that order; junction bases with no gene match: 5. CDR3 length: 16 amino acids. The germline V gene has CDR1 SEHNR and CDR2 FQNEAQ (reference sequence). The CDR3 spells CASSIPGLAGYNEQFF. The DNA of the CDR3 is TGTGCCAGCAGCATTCCGGGACTAGCGGGATACAATGAGCAGTTCTTC.

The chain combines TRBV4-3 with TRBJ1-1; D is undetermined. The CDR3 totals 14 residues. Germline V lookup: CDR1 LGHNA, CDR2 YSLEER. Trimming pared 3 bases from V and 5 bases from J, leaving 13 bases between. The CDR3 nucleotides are TGCGCCAGCAGCCAGACGGTGGGTTTGACTGAAGCTTTCTTT. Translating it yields CASSQTVGLTEAFF.

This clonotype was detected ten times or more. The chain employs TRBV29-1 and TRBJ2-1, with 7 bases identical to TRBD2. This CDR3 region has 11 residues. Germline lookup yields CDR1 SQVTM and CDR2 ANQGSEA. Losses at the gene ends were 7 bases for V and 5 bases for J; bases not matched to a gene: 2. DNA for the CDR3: TGCAGCGCCGGGACTAACAATGAGCAGTTCTTC. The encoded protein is CSAGTNNEQFF.

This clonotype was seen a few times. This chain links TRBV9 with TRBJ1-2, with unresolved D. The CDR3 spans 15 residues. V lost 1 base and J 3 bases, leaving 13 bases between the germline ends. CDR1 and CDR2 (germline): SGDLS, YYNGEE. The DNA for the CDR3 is TGTGCCAGCAGCGTATGGTCTGGTATTGACTATGGCTACACCTTC. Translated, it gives CASSVWSGIDYGYTF.

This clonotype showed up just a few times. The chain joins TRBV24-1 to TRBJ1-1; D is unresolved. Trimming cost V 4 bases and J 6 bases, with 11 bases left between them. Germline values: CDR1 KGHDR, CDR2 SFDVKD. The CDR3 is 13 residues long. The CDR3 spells CATSEAGNPEAFF. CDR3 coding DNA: TGTGCCACCAGTGAGGCAGGCAACCCTGAAGCTTTCTTT.

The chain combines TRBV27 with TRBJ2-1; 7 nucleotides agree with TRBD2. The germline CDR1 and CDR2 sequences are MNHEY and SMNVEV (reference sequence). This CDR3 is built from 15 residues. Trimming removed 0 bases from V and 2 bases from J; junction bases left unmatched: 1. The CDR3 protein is CASSLSAGAYNEQFF. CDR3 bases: TGTGCCAGCAGTTTATCGGCGGGAGCCTACAATGAGCAGTTCTTC.